These 31 T cell receptor beta chains were all obtained from the same sample, sequenced in a study of blood T cells in healthy people across ages. Then a second PCR, running roughly 7 to 11 cycles, was carried out with a sample-barcoded 5' primer and a J-beta primer mix. MiXCR, applied by TCRdb to the 5' RACE reads, yields one record per CDR3 protein. This sample yields fewer than 2,000,000 distinct CDR3 sequences, of which about 35% are seen a single time; 11% belongs to the top ten. The sequenced material came from blood. The receptors originated from a woman aged 25-40 years in good health.

This clonotype occurred a few times. The chain has TRBV29-1 and TRBJ1-1; D not resolved. Per the germline V gene, CDR1 is SQVTM and CDR2 is ANQGSEA. Trimming took 5 bases from V and 0 from J, leaving 13 bases between them. CDR3 length: 14 amino acids. CDR3 DNA: TGCAGCGTTCTCCTCGTAGCTATGAACACTGAAGCTTTCTTT. Its translation: CSVLLVAMNTEAFF.

This clonotype was found a few times. The chain employs TRBV6-1 and TRBJ2-5; D remains unclear. The CDR3 length is 14 residues. The germline V gene encodes CDR1 MNHNS and CDR2 SASEGT. The V end was cut by 4 bases, the J end by 0 bases, with 9 bases between. In DNA form, the CDR3 reads TGTGCCAGCAGTGCCGACATGAACCAAGAGACCCAGTACTTC. Its protein product is CASSADMNQETQYF.

This chain links TRBV5-4 with TRBJ2-3; 11 positions match TRBD2. J gave up 6 bases and V 4 bases, and 4 bases lay outside the gene matches. CDR3 size: 14 residues. The germline V gene has CDR1 SGHNT and CDR2 YYREEE (reference sequence). CDR3 nucleotide sequence: TGTGCCAGCAGCCTTAGGACTAGCGGGGATACGCAGTATTTT. Encoded protein: CASSLRTSGDTQYF.

V usage is TRBV5-6 and J usage is TRBJ1-2, with D unclear. Germline V gene lookup returns CDR1 SGHDT and CDR2 YYEEEE. The CDR3 extends over 15 amino acids. The ends were cut back, 5 bases at V and 2 bases at J, with 16 bases in the middle. The CDR3 here is CASRSREFLNYGYTF. CDR3 in DNA: TGTGCCAGCAGATCCCGGGAATTCTTAAACTATGGCTACACCTTC. Using reference TRBV5-6 and TRBJ1-2 for the parts outside the CDR3, the full variable domain is DAGVTQSPTHLIKTRGQQVTLRCSPKSGHDTVSWYQQALGQGPQFIFQYYEEEERQRGNFPDRFSGHQFPNYSSELNVNALLLGDSALYLCASRSREFLNYGYTFGSGTRLTVV.

The chain recombines TRBV20-1 with TRBJ2-3; D not resolved. V was clipped by 4 bases and J by 6 bases, with 11 bases between them. Per the germline V gene, CDR1 is DFQATT and CDR2 is SNEGSKA (reference sequence). The CDR3 totals 12 residues. Written as DNA, the CDR3 is TGCAGTGCTAATCTCGGCTTGGATACGCAGTATTTT. Translated: CSANLGLDTQYF.

This chain joins TRBV11-2 and TRBJ2-1; the match to TRBD2 covers 12 bases. V lost 0 bases, J lost 0 bases, and 12 bases stayed unmatched. CDR3 size: 21 residues. The germline CDR1 and CDR2 sequences are SGHAT and FQNNGV. The CDR3 loop is CASSLDRTSGAQLYSYNEQFF. CDR3 nucleotides: TGTGCCAGCAGCTTAGATCGGACTAGCGGGGCCCAACTGTACTCCTACAATGAGCAGTTCTTC.

This clonotype was seen only a few times. The chain has TRBV6-6 and TRBJ2-3; 7 bases fit TRBD1. Germline CDR1 and CDR2: MNHNY and SVGAGI (reference sequence). J gave up 4 bases and V 2 bases, and 3 bases lay outside the gene matches. The CDR3 length is 14 residues. The CDR3 DNA follows: TGTGCCAGCAGTTACGAAGGGGGCGCAGATACGCAGTATTTT. As protein: CASSYEGGADTQYF.

The chain carries TRBV11-2 and TRBJ1-2; 7 nucleotides align to TRBD1. Per germline, CDR1 SGHAT and CDR2 FQNNGV. The CDR3 is 15 residues long. Trimming cost V 3 bases and J 6 bases; bases outside gene matches: 10. This chain's CDR3 is CASSLVHTGEHGYTF. CDR3 coding DNA: TGTGCCAGCAGCTTGGTTCATACAGGGGAGCATGGCTACACCTTC.

This clonotype was picked up a small number of times. The chain recombines TRBV7-2 with TRBJ2-1, with 10 bases that match TRBD2. The CDR3 length is 14 residues. CDR1 SGHTA and CDR2 FQGNSA come from the germline V gene. Trimming removed 8 bases from V and 6 bases from J; junction bases left unmatched: 7. CDR3 DNA sequence: TGTGCCAGCGGACAGCGGGAGGGCCTCAATGAGCAGTTCTTC. This gives the protein CASGQREGLNEQFF.

The chain has TRBV20-1 and TRBJ2-1; 8 bases fit TRBD2. Germline V gene data show CDR1 as DFQATT and CDR2 as SNEGSKA (reference sequence). The length of the CDR3 is 11 residues. DNA of the CDR3: TGCGCCCTTAGCGGGGACAATGAGCAGTTCTTC. It specifies CALSGDNEQFF.

This clonotype turned up a few times. This chain joins TRBV7-2 and TRBJ2-1; D unclear. The CDR3 contains 15 residues. The V end lost 1 base, the J end lost 2 bases, and 9 bases lay between the germline ends. Germline CDR1 is SGHTA and CDR2 is FQGNSA. The CDR3 DNA is TGTGCCAGCAGCTTAGGTAGCAGCGCCTACAATGAGCAGTTCTTC. Translated: CASSLGSSAYNEQFF.

About this clonotype itself: A much larger clonotype is one base distant, so this may be a read error. The genes are TRBV9 and TRBJ2-7; 7 bases align to TRBD2. The CDR3 length is 15 residues. Germline loops: CDR1 SGDLS, CDR2 YYNGEE. The CDR3 sequence is CAGSVSGDGGYEQYF. In nucleotides, the CDR3 is TGTGCCGGCAGCGTGAGCGGGGACGGAGGATACGAGCAGTACTTC.

For the CDR3, the DNA is TGCAGTGCTCTACGGGAACAGGGAGAGACCCAGTACTTC. This sequence encodes CSALREQGETQYF. This chain links TRBV20-1 with TRBJ2-5; D possibly corresponds to TRBD1 (6 bases). There are 13 residues in the CDR3. Trimming shortened V by 5 bases and J by 4 bases, and 14 bases separated the two germline ends. Per the germline V gene, CDR1 is DFQATT and CDR2 is SNEGSKA (reference sequence).

The chain employs TRBV11-2 and TRBJ2-3; D may be TRBD1 or TRBD2 (6 bases each). The CDR3 spans 14 residues. Deletions cut 2 bases from V and 9 bases from J, with 15 bases between. The germline gives CDR1 SGHAT, CDR2 FQNNGV. CDR3: CASSLIGGLQTQYF. The CDR3 DNA follows: TGTGCCAGCAGCTTAATCGGGGGCCTTCAGACGCAGTATTTT. Full variable domain (missing parts from reference TRBV11-2 and TRBJ2-3): EAGVAQSPRYKIIEKRQSVAFWCNPISGHATLYWYQQILGQGPKLLIQFQNNGVVDDSQLPKDRFSAERLKGVDSTLKIQPAKLEDSAVYLCASSLIGGLQTQYFGPGTRLTVL.

The chain links TRBV20-1 to TRBJ1-4, with D tentatively TRBD1 (5 bases). There are 12 residues in the CDR3. CDR1 and CDR2 from the germline V gene are DFQATT and SNEGSKA (reference sequence). Trimming took 3 bases from V and 6 from J, leaving 8 bases between them. CDR3 residues: CSASRVDEKLFF. CDR3 DNA: TGCAGTGCTAGCAGGGTTGATGAAAAACTGTTTTTT.

As for this clonotype: A much larger clone lies a single base off, so this may be a read error. V usage is TRBV7-2 and J usage is TRBJ1-2; no firm D call. Germline CDR1 is SGHTA and CDR2 is FQGNSA. This CDR3 is built from 15 residues. As DNA, the CDR3 is TGTGCCGGCAGCTTAGTTTCTGGCCCCAGCGTTGGCTACACCTTC. This encodes CAGSLVSGPSVGYTF.

This clonotype was detected once. The chain carries TRBV10-3 and TRBJ2-4; 10 nucleotides match TRBD2. Looked up from germline, CDR1 is ENHRY and CDR2 is SYGVKD. The CDR3 extends over 15 amino acids. With 3 bases clipped from V and 8 bases from J, the junction kept 7 bases outside the gene matches. CDR3 region: CAISDSGRGGDIQYF. For the CDR3, the DNA is TGTGCCATCAGTGACAGCGGGAGGGGTGGAGACATTCAGTACTTC.

This clonotype appeared a few times. V usage is TRBV5-1 and J usage is TRBJ2-3; 9 bases line up with TRBD1. This CDR3 is 16 amino acids long. In germline, CDR1 is SGHRS, CDR2 YFSETQ. The J segment lost 3 bases and the V segment lost 0 bases, leaving 5 bases of the junction unmatched. The CDR3: CASSLGSGQGTDTQYF. The CDR3 DNA reads TGCGCCAGCAGCTTGGGGTCGGGACAGGGAACAGATACGCAGTATTTT. Together with reference TRBV5-1 and TRBJ2-3, the CDR3 gives the full variable domain: KAGVTQTPRYLIKTRGQQVTLSCSPISGHRSVSWYQQTPGQGLQFLFEYFSETQRNKGNFPGRFSGRQFSNSRSEMNVSTLELGDSALYLCASSLGSGQGTDTQYFGPGTRLTVL.

The chain carries TRBV20-1 and TRBJ2-7; D is tentatively TRBD1 or TRBD2 (5 bases each). CDR1 and CDR2 (germline): DFQATT, SNEGSKA (reference sequence). V shed 5 bases and J shed 1 base, with 12 bases lying between them. This CDR3 is built from 13 residues. This CDR3 is CSALSGASYEQYF. Written as DNA, the CDR3 is TGCAGTGCTCTATCCGGGGCATCCTACGAGCAGTACTTC.

In its sample, this clonotype was seen a few times. This rearrangement joins TRBV28 to TRBJ2-3, with 10 bases aligning to TRBD1. Looked up from germline, CDR1 is MDHEN and CDR2 is SYDVKM. The CDR3 spans 17 residues. V shed 6 bases, J shed 2 bases, and the junction held 11 bases outside the gene matches. CDR3: CASSSRQGAMVTDTQYF. Written as DNA, the CDR3 is TGTGCCAGCAGCTCTCGACAGGGGGCTATGGTCACAGATACGCAGTATTTT. The full variable domain, rest sourced from reference TRBV28 and TRBJ2-3, is DVKVTQSSRYLVKRTGEKVFLECVQDMDHENMFWYRQDPGLGLRLIYFSYDVKMKEKGDIPEGYSVSREKKERFSLILESASTNQTSMYLCASSSRQGAMVTDTQYFGPGTRLTVL.

This clonotype was counted once. This chain joins TRBV20-1 and TRBJ2-1, with D hard to call. Per the germline V gene, CDR1 is DFQATT and CDR2 is SNEGSKA (reference sequence). V was trimmed by 2 bases and J by 8 bases, leaving 13 bases between them. The CDR3 length is 13 residues. In DNA, the CDR3 is TGCAGTGCTAGACACATCCCTGGCGATGAGCAGTTCTTC. The encoded protein is CSARHIPGDEQFF.

This clonotype was detected only a few times. This chain connects TRBV15 to TRBJ2-1, with D possibly matching TRBD2 (7 bases). Trimming pared 5 bases from V and 14 bases from J, leaving 16 bases between. CDR3 length: 12 amino acids. Per the germline V gene, CDR1 is LNHNV and CDR2 is YYDKDF (reference sequence). CDR3 in amino acids: CATSGAGQLEFF. The CDR3 bases are TGTGCCACCAGCGGAGCGGGACAACTTGAGTTCTTC. The whole variable domain, remainder taken from reference TRBV15 and TRBJ2-1, is DAMVIQNPRYQVTQFGKPVTLSCSQTLNHNVMYWYQQKSSQAPKLLFHYYDKDFNNEADTPDNFQSRRPNTSFCFLDIRSPGLGDTAMYLCATSGAGQLEFFGPGTRLTVL.

This chain links TRBV3-1 with TRBJ2-5, with 8 bases matching TRBD1. J gave up 4 bases and V 2 bases, and 9 bases lay outside the gene matches. Looked up from germline, CDR1 is LGHDT and CDR2 is YNNKEL (reference sequence). The CDR3 is 16 residues long. The CDR3 protein is CASSQLRQGAGETQYF. The DNA of the CDR3 is TGTGCCAGCAGCCAACTTCGTCAGGGGGCCGGAGAGACCCAGTACTTC.

The chain has TRBV7-6 and TRBJ2-4, with D perhaps matching TRBD1 (5 bases). Judging by the DNA end, TRBJ2-7 fits better; the J call may be wrong. The CDR3 is made up of 11 amino acids. Per germline, CDR1 SGHVS and CDR2 FNYEAQ. CDR3 sequence (DNA): TGTGCCAGCGGCAGGGTGAACGAGCAGTACTTC. Encoded protein: CASGRVNEQYF.

There are a few counts of this clonotype. The chain recombines TRBV24-1 with TRBJ2-2; D may be TRBD2 (6 bases). Trimming cost V 3 bases and J 3 bases, with 13 bases left between them. CDR1 is KGHDR, CDR2 SFDVKD, per germline. The CDR3 has 16 amino acids. CDR3 in DNA: TGTGCCACCAGTGATAGAGGTGGACTACACACCGGGGAGCTGTTTTTT. This translates into CATSDRGGLHTGELFF.

The table lists this clonotype with a few counts. The chain couples TRBV10-3 to TRBJ1-2; TRBD1 is a possible D gene (5 bases). The CDR3 spans 12 residues. Trimming left V 2 bases short and J 12 bases short, with 13 bases between. Germline CDR1 and CDR2: ENHRY and SYGVKD. DNA for the CDR3: TGTGCCATCAGTGAGGGGACCCCTCGCCACACCTTC. This codes for CAISEGTPRHTF.

As concerns this clonotype: The junction does not match germline at one end; this may be a read error. This chain links TRBV20-1 with TRBJ2-1; 8 bases agree with TRBD2. Germline values: CDR1 DFQATT, CDR2 SNEGSKA (reference sequence). There are 17 residues in the CDR3. CDR3 loop: CSARATEAGVSHNEQFF. The CDR3 DNA reads TGCAGTGCTAGGGCGACCGAAGCGGGGGTCTCCCACAATGAGCAGTTCTTC.

This clonotype was picked up one time. This chain joins TRBV25-1 and TRBJ2-7; TRBD1 matches at 8 bases. The J call may be wrong; the DNA end is better matched by TRBJ2-5. Germline-derived CDR1 and CDR2 are MGHDK and SYGVNS. This CDR3 comprises 17 residues. The CDR3 nucleotides are TGTGCCAGCAGTACAGGACGGGGCAGGGGGCTTGGGGAGACCCAGTACTTC. Its protein is CASSTGRGRGLGETQYF.

This clonotype was counted between two and nine times. CDR3 bases: TGTGCCACCAGCGATGGGGGACCCGAGCAGTACTTC. Protein product: CATSDGGPEQYF. This chain links TRBV24-1 with TRBJ2-5; TRBD1 or TRBD2 may be the D gene (5 bases each). The tail of the sequence fits TRBJ2-7 better, so the J call may be wrong. This CDR3 has 12 residues. CDR1 is KGHDR, CDR2 SFDVKD, per germline.

The V call is TRBV9, the J call TRBJ2-1, with D possibly being TRBD2 (5 bases). CDR1 is SGDLS, CDR2 YYNGEE, per germline. The CDR3 covers 14 residues. Trimming shortened V by 0 bases and J by 8 bases, and 12 bases separated the two germline ends. The DNA of the CDR3 is TGTGCCAGCAGCGTAGCTTCCATTAGCGATGAGCAGTTCTTC. It codes for CASSVASISDEQFF.

The V gene is TRBV5-5, the J gene TRBJ2-1; TRBD2 matches 9 bases. Germline V gene data show CDR1 as SGHKS and CDR2 as YYEKEE (reference sequence). The V and J ends lost 1 base and 7 bases, in that order; junction bases with no gene match: 6. The CDR3 runs 15 residues. Here the CDR3 reads CASSLFLAGGNEQFF. In DNA, the CDR3 is TGTGCCAGCAGCTTGTTTCTGGCGGGAGGGAATGAGCAGTTCTTC. The full variable domain, rest sourced from reference TRBV5-5 and TRBJ2-1, is DAGVTQSPTHLIKTRGQQVTLRCSPISGHKSVSWYQQVLGQGPQFIFQYYEKEERGRGNFPDRFSARQFPNYSSELNVNALLLGDSALYLCASSLFLAGGNEQFFGPGTRLTVL.